A selection of T cell receptor beta chains follows, all from one sample in a study of OX40 agonist ivuxolimab in advanced cancers. Sequenced by immunoSEQ multiplex PCR; TCRdb stores in-frame clones only, minus some. The sample records around 140,000 clones, about nine tenths being singletons. The source material was CD4+ or CD8+ T cells sorted from blood, sampled in a trial of the OX40 agonist ivuxolimab. These receptors all stem from an adult with an advanced solid tumor such as melanoma, head and neck, liver or kidney cancer. The CDR3 runs from the conserved cysteine through the conserved F or W. A D gene is named only where the DNA matches it firmly. A clone size is listed for some rows: how often the clone was seen (once, few, many), or a class if it is expanded.

V gene	J gene	D gene	clone size	CDR3 DNA	CDR3 protein
TRBV6-5	TRBJ1-5	-	-	TGTGCCAGCAGTTACGTTTACACGTACAATCAGCCCCAGCATTTT	CASSYVYTYNQPQHF
TRBV6-5	TRBJ1-2	-	-	TGTGCCAGCAGTTCAACAGGGATTCGCGACTATGGCTACACCTTC	CASSSTGIRDYGYTF
TRBV10-3	TRBJ2-7	-	-	TGTGCCATCAGGGACAGAAGCTACGAGCAGTACTTC	CAIRDRSYEQYF
TRBV13	TRBJ2-7	TRBD1	-	TGTGCCAGCAGCTTTTTAATTTCGGGACAGAGACCCTACGAGCAGTACTTC	CASSFLISGQRPYEQYF
TRBV16	TRBJ1-1	TRBD1	-	TGTGCCAGCAGCCAATCGGGACAGCCGAACACTGAAGCTTTCTTT	CASSQSGQPNTEAFF
TRBV10-3	TRBJ1-5	-	-	TGTGCCATAGCAGGACAGCATCTTGGCCCCCAGCATTTT	CAIAGQHLGPQHF
TRBV28	TRBJ1-1	-	few	TGTGCCAGCAGTTTAGGATACACTGAAGCTTTCTTT	CASSLGYTEAFF
TRBV19	TRBJ2-1	-	-	TGTGCCAGTAGTAAGGCCAGGATCGGCTACAATGAGCAGTTCTTC	CASSKARIGYNEQFF
TRBV27	TRBJ1-5	TRBD1	-	TGTGCCAGCAGTTGGGGACAGGGGCATCAGCCCCAGCATTTT	CASSWGQGHQPQHF
TRBV5-1	TRBJ2-2	TRBD1	-	TGCGCCAGCAGCTCTGACAGGGCGAACACCGGGGAGCTGTTTTTT	CASSSDRANTGELFF
TRBV4-1	TRBJ1-2	-	-	TGCGCCAGCAGCCCCCCCGAGGGGACGGGGATCTATGGCTACACCTTC	CASSPPEGTGIYGYTF
TRBV6-5	TRBJ1-1	TRBD1	-	TGTGCCAGCAGCCGCCGACAGGGGGCAACTGAAGCTTTCTTT	CASSRRQGATEAFF
TRBV9	TRBJ1-3	TRBD1	-	TGTGCCAGCAGCGAACAGGGGCGCGCTGGAAACACCATATATTTT	CASSEQGRAGNTIYF
TRBV19	TRBJ2-1	TRBD2	many	TGTGCCAGTAGTATGATTAGCGGGAATGAGCAGTTCTTC	CASSMISGNEQFF
TRBV6-1	TRBJ2-3	TRBD2	few	TGTGCCAGCAGTGAAGCGATGACTAGCGGGAGTTCAGATACGCAGTATTTT	CASSEAMTSGSSDTQYF
TRBV18	TRBJ1-2	TRBD1	-	TGTGCCAGCTCACCCTCCGGGACAGGGTTGTATGGCTACACCTTC	CASSPSGTGLYGYTF
TRBV7-2	TRBJ1-2	-	-	TGTGCCAGCAGCCACCAAGGGGGGGATGTTGGCTACACCTTC	CASSHQGGDVGYTF
TRBV7-3	TRBJ2-1	TRBD2	once	TGTGCCAGCAGCTTGACTAGCGGGAAAGGCAATGAGCAGTTCTTC	CASSLTSGKGNEQFF
TRBV11-3	TRBJ2-2	-	-	TGTGCCAGCAGTCTAACCGGGACTTTGAACACCGGGGAGCTGTTTTTT	CASSLTGTLNTGELFF
TRBV7-2	TRBJ1-5	-	once	TGTGCCAGCAGGGGACCCGGGCTACAGCCCCAGCATTTT	CASRGPGLQPQHF
TRBV5-3	TRBJ1-1	TRBD1	-	TGTGCCAGAAGCCTCCAACCAGGGGGCGCGCTGAACACTGAAGCTTTCTTT	CARSLQPGGALNTEAFF
TRBV7-2	TRBJ2-7	TRBD1	-	TGTGCCAGCAGCTTAGGGCCGACAGGGGTCCACGAGCAGTACTTC	CASSLGPTGVHEQYF
TRBV9	TRBJ2-1	TRBD2	many	TGTGCCAGCAGCCCGGGACTAGCGGGAGACAATGAGCAGTTCTTC	CASSPGLAGDNEQFF
TRBV9	TRBJ2-1	TRBD2	-	TGTGCCAGCGGAAGAGTAGCGGGAGGGTACAATGAGCAGTTCTTC	CASGRVAGGYNEQFF
TRBV5-1	TRBJ2-1	TRBD2	once	TGCGCCAGCAGCTTGGCCAGTGGTAGCGGGACCTACAATGAGCAGTTCTTC	CASSLASGSGTYNEQFF
TRBV19	TRBJ2-2	TRBD1	-	TGTGCCAGTAGTATATTGTCTGGACAGGGAACCGGGGAGCTGTTTTTT	CASSILSGQGTGELFF
TRBV29-1	TRBJ2-3	TRBD2	-	TGCAGCGTTGTCTCGTCGGGAGGGCCAGGAACAGATACGCAGTATTTT	CSVVSSGGPGTDTQYF
TRBV6-1	TRBJ2-1	-	-	TGTGCCAGCAGTGAACCGGAGAGCTACAATGAGCAGTTCTTC	CASSEPESYNEQFF
TRBV11-1	TRBJ2-3	-	-	TGTGCCAGCAGCCCTGGAACTTTCACAGATACGCAGTATTTT	CASSPGTFTDTQYF
TRBV28	TRBJ2-7	-	-	TGTGCCAGCAGTTTCCCCGGAACCTACGAGCAGTACTTC	CASSFPGTYEQYF
TRBV11-1	TRBJ2-5	-	-	TGTGCCAGCACCCCTGACCCTTGGGAGACCCAGTACTTC	CASTPDPWETQYF
TRBV2	TRBJ1-5	-	few	TGTGCCAGCAGGGAGGACAGCCTCAATCAGCCCCAGCATTTT	CASREDSLNQPQHF
TRBV29-1	TRBJ1-2	TRBD1	-	TGCAGCGCCCGGACAGGGGGCGGCTATGGCTACACCTTC	CSARTGGGYGYTF
TRBV19	TRBJ1-6	TRBD1	-	TGTGCCAGTAGTACCCTATATCGACAGGGCCGGGGTTCACCCCTCCACTTT	CASSTLYRQGRGSPLHF
TRBV28	TRBJ1-1	-	-	TGTGCCAGCAGCCGGGGGGGGACGAACACTGAAGCTTTCTTT	CASSRGGTNTEAFF
TRBV7-2	TRBJ1-1	TRBD1	-	TGTGCCAGCAGCACCAGGACAGGGCATTCGTGGGATTTCTTT	CASSTRTGHSWDFF
TRBV28	TRBJ2-7	-	-	TGTGCCAGCATACCGGGACAACTGATTTCCTACGAGCAGTACTTC	CASIPGQLISYEQYF
TRBV28	TRBJ2-7	-	-	TGTGCCAGCAGGACCCCTACCTACGAGCAGTACTTC	CASRTPTYEQYF
TRBV6-5	TRBJ1-1	-	-	TGTGCCAGCAGCTCATCAGTCGGGGGGAACACTGAAGCTTTCTTT	CASSSSVGGNTEAFF
TRBV9	TRBJ2-5	TRBD2	-	TGTGCCAGCAGCCCCGGGAGGGGGGAGTACGGAGAGACCCAGTACTTC	CASSPGRGEYGETQYF
TRBV7-2	TRBJ2-5	-	-	TGTGCCAGCAGCTTAGGCGGGGCATCTCAAGAGACCCAGTACTTC	CASSLGGASQETQYF
TRBV28	TRBJ1-2	-	once	TGTGCCAGCAGTTTTGCAACAGGGTATGGCTACACCTTC	CASSFATGYGYTF
TRBV28	TRBJ1-2	TRBD1	-	TGTGCCAGCAGTTTTGCATCCGGGACAGTGGTCCCCTATGGCTACACCTTC	CASSFASGTVVPYGYTF
TRBV28	TRBJ1-5	-	-	TGTGCCAGCAGTTTCACGGGGGGGGATCAGCCCCAGCATTTT	CASSFTGGDQPQHF
TRBV7-6	TRBJ1-3	-	-	TGTGCCAGCGGGGACTCTGGAAACACCATATATTTT	CASGDSGNTIYF
TRBV27	TRBJ2-1	TRBD2	-	TGTGCCAGCAGTTCCGCACCTCCGGGACTAGCGACAGGCGGACGGAGAAATGAGCAGTTCTTC	CASSSAPPGLATGGRRNEQFF
TRBV19	TRBJ1-1	TRBD1	-	TGTGCCAGTAGTCCCGGGACAGAGAACACTGAAGCTTTCTTT	CASSPGTENTEAFF
TRBV5-6	TRBJ1-4	TRBD1	-	TGTGCCAGCAGCTTGGATCCGACAGGGGGACTTGAAAAACTGTTTTTT	CASSLDPTGGLEKLFF
TRBV5-4	TRBJ1-5	TRBD1	-	TGTGCCAGCAGTTTCCAGGGGGGCAATCAGCCCCAGCATTTT	CASSFQGGNQPQHF
TRBV5-6	TRBJ2-2	TRBD2	-	TGTGCCAGCAGCCCAGCGGGAGTGGACACCGGGGAGCTGTTTTTT	CASSPAGVDTGELFF
TRBV7-3	TRBJ2-7	-	-	TGTGCCAGCAGCCCCGGGCCGAGCTACGAGCAGTACTTC	CASSPGPSYEQYF
TRBV28	TRBJ2-2	TRBD2	-	TGTGCCAGCAGTTTCACCACCTCGGGACTAGTGGGGCCATGGAACACCGGGGAGCTGTTTTTT	CASSFTTSGLVGPWNTGELFF
TRBV19	TRBJ2-1	-	-	TGTGCCAGTAGTATAAGGCGGGGTTCGCACAATGAGCAGTTCTTC	CASSIRRGSHNEQFF